This TCR beta chain was recovered during a study of cytomegalovirus exposure and HLA in healthy donors. Study-level background: T cells numbering about 180 million yielded some 120 million unique TCR beta sequences in an earlier analysis.

This clone showed up just a few times. The PCR contained 60 Vbeta and 13 Jbeta primers. Profiled with immunoSEQ multiplex PCR; TCRdb holds only in-frame clones, not every one. The repertoire holds about 90,000 clones, with 50% to 80% as singletons. The source of this sequence is a man aged 30 to 39 in good health and CMV-seronegative. The sequencing input was PBMCs.

The CDR3 protein is CASSFTYEQYF. CDR3 bases: TGTGCCAGCAGCTTCACCTACGAGCAGTACTTC. This chain connects TRBV7-9 to TRBJ2-7, with unresolved D. The germline V gene has CDR1 SEHNR and CDR2 FQNEAQ (reference sequence). The CDR3 has 11 residues. Trimming shortened V by 3 bases and J by 2 bases, and 2 bases separated the two germline ends.